This T cell receptor (beta chain) was sequenced during a study of cytomegalovirus exposure and HLA in healthy donors. Study outcomes and limitations: The study put 150 or so TCR beta chains on its list as cytomegalovirus-associated.

This CDR3 has 15 residues. J was trimmed by 5 bases and V by 4 bases; bases with no gene match: 8. Looked up from germline, CDR1 is SGHNT and CDR2 is YYREEE (reference sequence). In this sample, this clone turned up a few times. The antigen is undetermined. The primer mix had 60 Vbeta and 13 Jbeta primers. Sequencing was performed with immunoSEQ multiplex PCR; in TCRdb, only in-frame clones are kept and a portion is missing. This sample carries approximately 210,000 clones, over 60% of them seen once, and the ten largest clones take 0.9% to 1.2%. The sample comprised PBMCs. The TCR was taken from a woman aged 35 to 49 in good health and CMV-seronegative. This chain joins TRBV5-4 and TRBJ1-4; 7 bases align to TRBD1. The CDR3 spells CASSAGGATNEKLFF. In nucleotides, the CDR3 is TGTGCCAGCAGCGCAGGGGGAGCTACCAATGAAAAACTGTTTTTT.